The 14 T cell receptor beta chains listed next were all sequenced from one sample in a study of T-cell memory formation after mild COVID-19. TCRdb called the 5' RACE reads again in MiXCR, with one record for every CDR3 protein. Altogether around 390,000 distinct CDR3 sequences are present, roughly 15% being singletons, with the ten largest covering 20% to 25%. The sample consisted of PBMCs or a T cell subset sorted from them (not recorded which). Receptors were obtained from a man between 18 and 29 years old who had mild COVID-19 (a few samples of this study predate the infection). Cell type and time point are not known.

The gene calls are TRBV5-1 and TRBJ1-4, with TRBD1 identical over 11 bases. Germline assignment: CDR1 SGHRS and CDR2 YFSETQ. V lost 3 bases to trimming and J lost 8 bases; unmatched junction nucleotides: 3. This CDR3 contains 14 residues. The chain's CDR3 is CASSWTGGAEKLFF. DNA of the CDR3: TGCGCCAGCAGCTGGACAGGGGGCGCGGAAAAACTGTTTTTT.

V and J are TRBV4-1 and TRBJ1-1, with unresolved D. Trimming pared 4 bases from V and 4 bases from J, leaving 10 bases between. The V gene's germline CDR1 is MGHRA and CDR2 YSYEKL. The CDR3 runs 13 residues. CDR3 sequence (DNA): TGCGCCAGCAGCCTAGTCGACGGCACTGAAGCTTTCTTT. This sequence encodes CASSLVDGTEAFF.

This clonotype was counted ten times or more. The chain employs TRBV7-8 and TRBJ1-6, with D perhaps matching TRBD1 (6 bases). With 1 base removed from V and 9 bases from J, the gap between germline ends came to 13 bases. Per the germline V gene, CDR1 is SGHVS and CDR2 is FQNEAQ. The CDR3 length is 15 residues. CDR3 protein: CASSLDRLGASPLHF. The CDR3 DNA is TGTGCCAGCAGCTTAGACCGGCTGGGGGCTTCACCCCTCCACTTT.

The chain carries TRBV5-1 and TRBJ2-1, with 7 bases that match TRBD2. The CDR3 runs to 14 residues. V lost 0 bases and J lost 15; bases outside the gene matches: 12. Germline CDR1 SGHRS, CDR2 YFSETQ. The CDR3 loop reads CASSLGNPSGPRFF. The CDR3 DNA sequence: TGCGCCAGCAGCTTGGGTAATCCTAGCGGTCCACGGTTCTTC.

This sequence joins TRBV4-3 and TRBJ2-1; D is ambiguous. The germline V gene has CDR1 LGHNA and CDR2 YSLEER. Trimming pared 1 base from V and 1 base from J, leaving 17 bases between. The CDR3 is 18 residues long. The CDR3 loop reads CASSQGLGATTSYNEQFF. As DNA, the CDR3 is TGCGCCAGCAGCCAAGGTCTGGGTGCGACGACATCCTACAATGAGCAGTTCTTC.

This chain uses TRBV12-3 or TRBV12-4 with TRBJ2-3; 10 bases map to TRBD2. The J segment lost 14 bases and the V segment lost 6 bases, leaving 5 bases of the junction unmatched. The CDR3 is made up of 11 amino acids. The CDR3 nucleotides are TGTGCCAGCAGAGCGGGACTAGCGTCGTATTTT. Amino acid sequence: CASRAGLASYF.

The chain couples TRBV7-2 to TRBJ2-1; a possible D gene is TRBD2 (7 bases). V gave up 1 base and J gave up 3 bases, with 10 bases separating them. The CDR3 spans 15 residues. Germline CDR1 is SGHTA and CDR2 is FQGNSA. CDR3 loop: CASSLDRDYYNEQFF. For the CDR3, the DNA is TGTGCCAGCAGCTTAGACAGGGACTACTACAATGAGCAGTTCTTC.

J is TRBJ2-1 and V is TRBV6-4, with D hard to call. Germline assignment: CDR1 MRHNA and CDR2 SNTAGT. The CDR3 runs 13 residues. Trimming removed 5 bases at V and 0 bases at J, with 5 bases between. The DNA of the CDR3 is TGTGCCAGCAGTCCCACCTCCTACAATGAGCAGTTCTTC. It specifies CASSPTSYNEQFF.

This chain joins TRBV9 and TRBJ1-5; D not certain. CDR1 is SGDLS, CDR2 YYNGEE, per germline. CDR3 length equals 14 residues. V lost 0 bases and J lost 3, with 7 bases in between. DNA of the CDR3: TGTGCCAGCAGCGTAGGGCAGATCAATCAGCCCCAGCATTTT. This encodes CASSVGQINQPQHF.

This clonotype occurred a few times. CDR3 amino acids: CASADPGGNEQFF. The CDR3 bases are TGTGCCAGCGCCGACCCTGGAGGGAATGAGCAGTTCTTC. This chain links TRBV12-3 or TRBV12-4 with TRBJ2-1; the D gene is possibly TRBD2 (6 bases). The CDR3 has 13 residues. Trimming stripped 8 bases from V and 7 bases from J, with 15 bases between.

This clonotype was observed a handful of times. The chain employs TRBV28 and TRBJ1-5, with 8 nucleotides matching TRBD1. J lost 4 bases, V lost 10 bases, and 9 bases had no gene match. Per germline, CDR1 MDHEN and CDR2 SYDVKM. The CDR3 runs 14 residues. CDR3 sequence reads: CAIKTGATNQPQHF. The CDR3 nucleotides are TGTGCCATCAAGACAGGGGCGACAAATCAGCCCCAGCATTTT.

The chain has TRBV4-1 and TRBJ1-1; D might be TRBD1 (5 bases). Trimming removed 1 base from V and 1 base from J, with 10 bases in between. Germline V gene sequence: CDR1 MGHRA, CDR2 YSYEKL. The CDR3 length is 15 residues. This CDR3 is CASSQVRGGNTEAFF. The CDR3, as DNA: TGCGCCAGCAGCCAAGTCCGGGGGGGGAACACTGAAGCTTTCTTT.

The chain recombines TRBV6-1 with TRBJ1-1; D uncertain. Germline V gene data show CDR1 as MNHNS and CDR2 as SASEGT. The CDR3 runs 9 residues. V was pared by 11 bases and J by 8 bases, with 9 bases between. Written as DNA, the CDR3 is TGTGCCGCCGCCGGGGAAGCTTTCTTT. Translated, it gives CAAAGEAFF.

This clonotype was observed a few times. The chain carries TRBV7-8 and TRBJ2-1, with 7 bases aligning to TRBD1. The germline V gene has CDR1 SGHVS and CDR2 FQNEAQ. This CDR3 is built from 14 residues. V was pared by 5 bases and J by 4 bases, with 5 bases of the junction left unmatched. CDR3 protein: CASSPTGPYNEQFF. For the CDR3, the DNA is TGTGCCAGCAGCCCGACAGGGCCGTACAATGAGCAGTTCTTC.